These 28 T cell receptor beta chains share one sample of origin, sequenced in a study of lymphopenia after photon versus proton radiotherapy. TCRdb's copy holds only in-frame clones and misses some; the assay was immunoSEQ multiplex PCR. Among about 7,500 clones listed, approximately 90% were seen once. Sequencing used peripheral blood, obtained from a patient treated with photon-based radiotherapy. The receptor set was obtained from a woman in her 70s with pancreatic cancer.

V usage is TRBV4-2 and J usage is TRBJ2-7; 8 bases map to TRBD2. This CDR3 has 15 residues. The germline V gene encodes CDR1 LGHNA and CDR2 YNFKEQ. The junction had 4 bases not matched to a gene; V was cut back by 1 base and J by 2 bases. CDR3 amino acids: CASSQVETSAYEQYF. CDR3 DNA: TGTGCCAGCAGCCAAGTTGAGACTAGCGCCTACGAGCAGTACTTC.

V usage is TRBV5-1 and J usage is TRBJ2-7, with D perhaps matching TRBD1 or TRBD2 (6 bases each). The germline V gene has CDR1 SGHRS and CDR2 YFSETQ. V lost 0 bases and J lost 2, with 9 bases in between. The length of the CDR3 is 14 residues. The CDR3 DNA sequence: TGCGCCAGCAGCTTGGGGGGGGACACCTACGAGCAGTACTTC. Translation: CASSLGGDTYEQYF.

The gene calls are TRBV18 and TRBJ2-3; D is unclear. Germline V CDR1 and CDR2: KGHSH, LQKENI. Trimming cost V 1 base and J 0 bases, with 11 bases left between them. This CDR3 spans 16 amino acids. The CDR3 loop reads CASSPLDAPSTDTQYF. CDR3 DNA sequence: TGTGCCAGCTCACCACTGGACGCCCCTAGCACAGATACGCAGTATTTT.

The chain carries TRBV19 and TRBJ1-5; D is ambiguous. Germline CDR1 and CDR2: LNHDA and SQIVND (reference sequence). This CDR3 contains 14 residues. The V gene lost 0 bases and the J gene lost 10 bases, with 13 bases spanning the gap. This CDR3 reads CASSIESSGRPQHF. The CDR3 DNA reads TGTGCCAGTAGTATAGAGAGCTCCGGGCGACCCCAGCATTTT.

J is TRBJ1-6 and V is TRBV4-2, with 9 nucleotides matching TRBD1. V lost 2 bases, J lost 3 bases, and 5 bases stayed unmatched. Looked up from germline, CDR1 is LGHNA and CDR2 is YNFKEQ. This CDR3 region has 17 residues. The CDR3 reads CASSQKTGGNYNSPLHF. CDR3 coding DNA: TGTGCCAGCAGCCAAAAGACAGGGGGAAACTATAATTCACCCCTCCACTTT.

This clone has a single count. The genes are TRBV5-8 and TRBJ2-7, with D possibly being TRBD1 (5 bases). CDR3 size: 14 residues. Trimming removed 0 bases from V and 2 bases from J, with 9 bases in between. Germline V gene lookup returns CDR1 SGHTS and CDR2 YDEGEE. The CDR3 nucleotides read TGTGCCAGCAGCTTGGACAGGAACACCTACGAGCAGTACTTC. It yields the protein CASSLDRNTYEQYF. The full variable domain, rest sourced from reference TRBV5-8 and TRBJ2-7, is EAGVTQSPTHLIKTRGQQATLRCSPISGHTSVYWYQQALGLGLQFLLWYDEGEERNRGNFPPRFSGRQFPNYSSELNVNALELEDSALYLCASSLDRNTYEQYFGPGTRLTVT.

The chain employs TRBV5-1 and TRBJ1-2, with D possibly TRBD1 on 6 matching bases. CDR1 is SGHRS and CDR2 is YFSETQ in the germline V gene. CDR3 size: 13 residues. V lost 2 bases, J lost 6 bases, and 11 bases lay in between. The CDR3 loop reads CASSFPGDNGYTF. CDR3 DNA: TGCGCCAGCAGCTTCCCAGGGGATAATGGCTACACCTTC.

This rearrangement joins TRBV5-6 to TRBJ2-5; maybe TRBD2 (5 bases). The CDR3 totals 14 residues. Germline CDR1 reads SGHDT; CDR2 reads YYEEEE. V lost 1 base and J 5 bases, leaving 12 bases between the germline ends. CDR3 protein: CASSLKGGLETQYF. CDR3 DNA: TGTGCCAGCAGCTTGAAGGGCGGGCTGGAGACCCAGTACTTC.

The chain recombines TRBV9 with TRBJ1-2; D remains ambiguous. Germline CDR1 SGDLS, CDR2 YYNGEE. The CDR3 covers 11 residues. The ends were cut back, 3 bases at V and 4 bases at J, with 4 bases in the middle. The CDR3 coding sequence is TGTGCCAGCAGCGCGAGCTATGGCTACACCTTC. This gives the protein CASSASYGYTF.

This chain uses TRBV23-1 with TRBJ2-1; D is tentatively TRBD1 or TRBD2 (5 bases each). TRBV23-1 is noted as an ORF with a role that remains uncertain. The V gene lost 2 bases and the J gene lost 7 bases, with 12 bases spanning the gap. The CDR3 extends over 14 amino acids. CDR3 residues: CASSQGQGGNEQFF. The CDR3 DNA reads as TGCGCCAGCAGTCAAGGGCAGGGCGGGAATGAGCAGTTCTTC.

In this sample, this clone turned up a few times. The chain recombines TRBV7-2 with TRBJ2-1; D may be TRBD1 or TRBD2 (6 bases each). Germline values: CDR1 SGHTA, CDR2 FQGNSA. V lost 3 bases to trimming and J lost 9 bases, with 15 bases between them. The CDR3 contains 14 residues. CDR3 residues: CASSLGLGGGEQFF. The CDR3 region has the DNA TGTGCCAGCAGCTTGGGGTTGGGGGGCGGTGAGCAGTTCTTC.

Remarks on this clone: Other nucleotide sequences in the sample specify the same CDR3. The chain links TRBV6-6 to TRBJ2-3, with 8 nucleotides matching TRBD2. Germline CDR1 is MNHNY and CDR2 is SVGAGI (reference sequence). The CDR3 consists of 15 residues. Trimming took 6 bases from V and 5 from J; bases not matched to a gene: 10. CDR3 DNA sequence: TGTGCCAGCAGCAGTAACAGGCTAGCGGGAGATACGCAGTATTTT. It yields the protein CASSSNRLAGDTQYF.

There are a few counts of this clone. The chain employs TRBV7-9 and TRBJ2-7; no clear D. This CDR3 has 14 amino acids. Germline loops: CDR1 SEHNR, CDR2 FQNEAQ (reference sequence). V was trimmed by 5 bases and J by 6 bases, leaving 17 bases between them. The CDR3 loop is CASSPRNGEGEQYF. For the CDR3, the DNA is TGTGCCAGCAGCCCGCGAAACGGCGAAGGCGAGCAGTACTTC.

The CDR3 spells CASSERQGINEKLFF. For the CDR3, the DNA is TGTGCCAGTAGTGAGCGACAGGGCATTAATGAAAAACTGTTTTTT. The gene calls are TRBV19 and TRBJ1-4; TRBD1 matches 7 bases. V shed 5 bases and J 4 bases; nucleotides not matched to a gene: 7. In germline, CDR1 is LNHDA, CDR2 SQIVND (reference sequence). The CDR3 covers 15 residues.

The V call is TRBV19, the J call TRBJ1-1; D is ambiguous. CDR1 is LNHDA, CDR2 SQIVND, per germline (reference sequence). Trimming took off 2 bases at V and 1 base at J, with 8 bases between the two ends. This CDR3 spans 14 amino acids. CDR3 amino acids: CASSIISGNTEAFF. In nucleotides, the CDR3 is TGTGCCAGTAGTATAATATCGGGGAACACTGAAGCTTTCTTT.

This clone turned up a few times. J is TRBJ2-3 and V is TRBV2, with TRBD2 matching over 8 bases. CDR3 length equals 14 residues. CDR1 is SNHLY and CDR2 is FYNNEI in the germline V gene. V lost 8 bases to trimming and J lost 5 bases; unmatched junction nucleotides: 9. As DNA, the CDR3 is TGTGCCAGCCAGACTAGCGCTACGGGAGATACGCAGTATTTT. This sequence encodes CASQTSATGDTQYF.

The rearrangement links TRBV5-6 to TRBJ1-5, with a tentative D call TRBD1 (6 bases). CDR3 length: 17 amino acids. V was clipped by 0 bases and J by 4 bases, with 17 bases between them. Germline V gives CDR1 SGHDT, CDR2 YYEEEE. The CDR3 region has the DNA TGTGCCAGCAGCTTGGGGCAGGGGAGGATCCGAAATCAGCCCCAGCATTTT. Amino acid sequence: CASSLGQGRIRNQPQHF.

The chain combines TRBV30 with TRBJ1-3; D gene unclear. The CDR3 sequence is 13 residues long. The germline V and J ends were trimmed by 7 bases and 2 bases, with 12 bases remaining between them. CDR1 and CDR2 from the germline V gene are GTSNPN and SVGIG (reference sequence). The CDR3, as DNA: TGTGCCTCCTCGGTGGCAGCTGGAAACACCATATATTTT. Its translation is CASSVAAGNTIYF.

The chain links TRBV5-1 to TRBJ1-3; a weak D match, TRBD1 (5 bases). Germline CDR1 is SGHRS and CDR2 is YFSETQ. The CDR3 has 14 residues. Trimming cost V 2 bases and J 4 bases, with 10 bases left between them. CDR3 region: CASSFEQGGNTIYF. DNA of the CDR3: TGCGCCAGCAGCTTTGAGCAGGGCGGAAACACCATATATTTT.

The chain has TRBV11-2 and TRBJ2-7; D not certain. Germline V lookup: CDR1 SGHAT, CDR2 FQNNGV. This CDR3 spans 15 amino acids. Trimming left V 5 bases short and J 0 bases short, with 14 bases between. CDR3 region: CASSLDASRSYEQYF. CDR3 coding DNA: TGTGCCAGCAGCCTCGATGCCAGCCGCTCCTACGAGCAGTACTTC.

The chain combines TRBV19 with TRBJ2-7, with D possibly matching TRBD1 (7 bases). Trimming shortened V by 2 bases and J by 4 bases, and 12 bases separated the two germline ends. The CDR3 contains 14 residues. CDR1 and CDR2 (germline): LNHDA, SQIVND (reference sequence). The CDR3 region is CASSIFPGGYEQYF. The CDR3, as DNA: TGTGCCAGTAGTATATTTCCAGGGGGGTACGAGCAGTACTTC.

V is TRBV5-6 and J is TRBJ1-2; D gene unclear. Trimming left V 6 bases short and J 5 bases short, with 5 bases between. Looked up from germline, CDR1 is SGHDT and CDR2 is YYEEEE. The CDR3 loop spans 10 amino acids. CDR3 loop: CASKEYGYTF. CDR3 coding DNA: TGTGCCAGCAAGGAATATGGCTACACCTTC.

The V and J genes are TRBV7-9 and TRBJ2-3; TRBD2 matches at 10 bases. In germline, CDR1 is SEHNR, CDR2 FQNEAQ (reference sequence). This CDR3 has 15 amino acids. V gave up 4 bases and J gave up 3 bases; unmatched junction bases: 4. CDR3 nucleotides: TGTGCCAGCAGCTATCTAGCGGGAGCGACAGATACGCAGTATTTT. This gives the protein CASSYLAGATDTQYF.

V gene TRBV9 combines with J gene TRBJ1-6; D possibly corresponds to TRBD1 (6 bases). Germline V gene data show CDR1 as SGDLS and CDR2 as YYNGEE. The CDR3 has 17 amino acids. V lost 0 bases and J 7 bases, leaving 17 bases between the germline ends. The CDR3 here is CASSVGGQGGRNSPLHF. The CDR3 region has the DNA TGTGCCAGCAGCGTAGGAGGCCAAGGGGGACGAAATTCACCCCTCCACTTT.

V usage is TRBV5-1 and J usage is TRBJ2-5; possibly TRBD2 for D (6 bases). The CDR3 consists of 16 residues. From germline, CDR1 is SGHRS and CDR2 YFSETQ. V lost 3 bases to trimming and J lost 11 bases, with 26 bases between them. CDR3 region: CASSSPVGSAPREQYF. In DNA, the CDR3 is TGCGCCAGCAGCTCACCCGTCGGGAGCGCCCCCCGGGAGCAGTACTTC.

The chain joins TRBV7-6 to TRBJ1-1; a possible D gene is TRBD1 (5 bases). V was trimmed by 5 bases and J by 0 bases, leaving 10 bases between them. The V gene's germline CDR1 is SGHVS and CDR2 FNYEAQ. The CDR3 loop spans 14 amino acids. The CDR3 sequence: CASSPQDLNTEAFF. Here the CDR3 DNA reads TGTGCCAGCAGCCCACAGGACTTGAACACTGAAGCTTTCTTT.

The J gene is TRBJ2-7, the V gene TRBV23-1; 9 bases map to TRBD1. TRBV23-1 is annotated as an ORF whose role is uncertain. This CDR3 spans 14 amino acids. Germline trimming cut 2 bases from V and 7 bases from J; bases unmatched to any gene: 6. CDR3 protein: CASSQLGTGKEQYF. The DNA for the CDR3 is TGCGCCAGCAGTCAACTCGGGACAGGGAAAGAGCAGTACTTC.

The CDR3 is CAISVAGTTYEQYF. CDR3 nucleotides: TGTGCCATCAGTGTGGCAGGAACGACTTACGAGCAGTACTTC. The V and J genes are TRBV10-3 and TRBJ2-7; D gene unclear. The CDR3 length is 14 residues. V lost 4 bases to trimming and J lost 4 bases, with 14 bases between them. Germline V gives CDR1 ENHRY, CDR2 SYGVKD.